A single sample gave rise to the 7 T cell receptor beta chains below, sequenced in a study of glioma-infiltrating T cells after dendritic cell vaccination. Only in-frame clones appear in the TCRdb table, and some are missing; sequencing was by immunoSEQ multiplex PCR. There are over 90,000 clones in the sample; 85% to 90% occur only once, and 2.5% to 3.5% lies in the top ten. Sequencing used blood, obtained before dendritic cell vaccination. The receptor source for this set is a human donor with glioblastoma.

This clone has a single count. The CDR3 sequence: CASSRASGQYSYEQYF. The CDR3 DNA follows: TGCGCCAGCAGCCGTGCGTCAGGGCAATACTCCTACGAGCAGTACTTC. This sequence joins TRBV5-1 and TRBJ2-7; weak D call: TRBD1 (5 bases). Germline V gene data show CDR1 as SGHRS and CDR2 as YFSETQ. Between the trimmed V and J ends, which lost 4 bases and 0 bases, there was a span of 17 bases. This CDR3 has 16 amino acids.

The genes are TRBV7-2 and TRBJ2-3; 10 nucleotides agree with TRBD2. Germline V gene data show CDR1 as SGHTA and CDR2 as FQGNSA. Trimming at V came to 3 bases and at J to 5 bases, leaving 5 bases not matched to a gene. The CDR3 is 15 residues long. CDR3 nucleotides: TGTGCCAGCAGCTTTCGAGCGGGAGGGGTAGATACGCAGTATTTT. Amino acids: CASSFRAGGVDTQYF.

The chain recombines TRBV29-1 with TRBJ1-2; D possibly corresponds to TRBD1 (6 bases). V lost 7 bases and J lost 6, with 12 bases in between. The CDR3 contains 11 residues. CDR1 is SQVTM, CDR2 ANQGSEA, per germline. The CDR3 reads CSGGGADGYTF. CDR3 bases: TGCAGCGGTGGGGGCGCGGATGGCTACACCTTC.

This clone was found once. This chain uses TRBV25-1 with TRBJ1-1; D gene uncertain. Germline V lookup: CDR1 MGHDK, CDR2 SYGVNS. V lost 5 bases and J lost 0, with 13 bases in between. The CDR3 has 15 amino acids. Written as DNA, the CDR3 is TGTGCCAGCAGTCCCACGAAGAGCTTGAACACTGAAGCTTTCTTT. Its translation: CASSPTKSLNTEAFF.

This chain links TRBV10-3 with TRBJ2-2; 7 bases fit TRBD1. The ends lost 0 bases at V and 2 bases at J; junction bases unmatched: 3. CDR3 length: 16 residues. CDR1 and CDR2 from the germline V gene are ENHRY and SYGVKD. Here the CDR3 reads CAISESRGQNTGELFF. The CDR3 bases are TGTGCCATCAGTGAGTCAAGGGGGCAAAACACCGGGGAGCTGTTTTTT.

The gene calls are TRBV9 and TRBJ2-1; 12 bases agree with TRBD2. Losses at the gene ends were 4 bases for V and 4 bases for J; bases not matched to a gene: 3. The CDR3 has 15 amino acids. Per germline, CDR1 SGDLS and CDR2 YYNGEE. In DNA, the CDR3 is TGTGCCAGCAGCCCCCTAGCGGGAGGGTACAATGAGCAGTTCTTC. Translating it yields CASSPLAGGYNEQFF.

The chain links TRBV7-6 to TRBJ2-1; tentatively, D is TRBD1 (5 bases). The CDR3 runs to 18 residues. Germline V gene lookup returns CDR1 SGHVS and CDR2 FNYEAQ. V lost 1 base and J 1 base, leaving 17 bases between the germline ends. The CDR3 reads CASSLEVSSGPSYNEQFF. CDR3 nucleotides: TGTGCCAGCAGCTTAGAGGTTTCGTCAGGGCCTTCCTACAATGAGCAGTTCTTC.